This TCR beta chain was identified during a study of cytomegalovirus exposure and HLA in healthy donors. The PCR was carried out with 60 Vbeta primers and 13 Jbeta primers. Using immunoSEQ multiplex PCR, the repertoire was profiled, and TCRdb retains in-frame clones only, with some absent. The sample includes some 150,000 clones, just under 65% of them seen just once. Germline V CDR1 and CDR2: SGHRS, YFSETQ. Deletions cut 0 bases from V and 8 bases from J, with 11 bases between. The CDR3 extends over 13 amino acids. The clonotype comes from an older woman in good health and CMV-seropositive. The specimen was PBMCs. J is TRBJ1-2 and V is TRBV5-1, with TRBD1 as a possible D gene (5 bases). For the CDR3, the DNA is TGCGCCAGCAGCTTGGTTGGGGCGGAGGGCTACACCTTC. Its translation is CASSLVGAEGYTF.